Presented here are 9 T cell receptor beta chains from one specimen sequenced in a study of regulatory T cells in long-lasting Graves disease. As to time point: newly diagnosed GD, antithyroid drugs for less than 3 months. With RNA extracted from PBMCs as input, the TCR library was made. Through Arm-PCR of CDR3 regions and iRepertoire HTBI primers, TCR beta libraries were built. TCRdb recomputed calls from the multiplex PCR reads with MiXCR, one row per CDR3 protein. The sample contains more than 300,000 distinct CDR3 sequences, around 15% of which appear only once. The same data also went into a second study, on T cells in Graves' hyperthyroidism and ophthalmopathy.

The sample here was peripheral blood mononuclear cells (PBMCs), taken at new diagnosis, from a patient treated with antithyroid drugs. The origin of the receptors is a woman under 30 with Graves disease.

The CDR3 loop is CASSISGTLNEQFF. The CDR3 coding sequence is TGTGCCAGTAGTATCAGCGGGACGCTGAATGAGCAGTTCTTC. This chain uses TRBV19 with TRBJ2-1; 7 positions match TRBD2. Trimming at V came to 3 bases and at J to 7 bases, leaving 6 bases not matched to a gene. The germline CDR1 and CDR2 sequences are LNHDA and SQIVND (reference sequence). There are 14 residues in the CDR3.

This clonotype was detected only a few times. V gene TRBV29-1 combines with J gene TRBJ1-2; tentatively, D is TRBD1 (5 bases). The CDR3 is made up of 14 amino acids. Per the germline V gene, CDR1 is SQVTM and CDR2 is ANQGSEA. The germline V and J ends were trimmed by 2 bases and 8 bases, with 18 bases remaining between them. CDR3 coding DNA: TGCAGCGTTGAATTTGCCGGGGGAGGAGGCGGCTACACCTTC. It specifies CSVEFAGGGGGYTF.

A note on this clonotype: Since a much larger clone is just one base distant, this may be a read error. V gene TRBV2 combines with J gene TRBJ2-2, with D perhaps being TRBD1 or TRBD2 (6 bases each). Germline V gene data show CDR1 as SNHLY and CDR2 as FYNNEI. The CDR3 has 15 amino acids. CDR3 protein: CAGSETGAVTGELFF. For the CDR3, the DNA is TGTGCCGGCAGTGAAACGGGGGCCGTCACCGGGGAGCTGTTTTTT.

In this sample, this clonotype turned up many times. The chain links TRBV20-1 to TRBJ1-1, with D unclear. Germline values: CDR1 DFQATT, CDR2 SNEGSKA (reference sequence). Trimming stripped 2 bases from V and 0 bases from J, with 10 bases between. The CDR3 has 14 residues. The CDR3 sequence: CSARNSRVNTEAFF. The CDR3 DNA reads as TGCAGTGCTAGAAACTCGCGCGTGAACACTGAAGCTTTCTTT.

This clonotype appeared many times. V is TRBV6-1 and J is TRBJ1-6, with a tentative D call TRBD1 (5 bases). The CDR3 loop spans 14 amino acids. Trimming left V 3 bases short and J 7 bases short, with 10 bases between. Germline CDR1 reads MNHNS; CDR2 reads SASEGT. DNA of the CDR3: TGTGCCAGCAGTGATAGACAGAAAAATTCACCCCTCCACTTT. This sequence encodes CASSDRQKNSPLHF.

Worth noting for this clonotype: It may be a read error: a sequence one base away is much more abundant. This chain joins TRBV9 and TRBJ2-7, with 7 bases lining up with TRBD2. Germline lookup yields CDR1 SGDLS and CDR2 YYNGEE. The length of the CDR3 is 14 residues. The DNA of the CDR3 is TGTGCCAGCGGCGTGGGGACTATCTCCTACGAGCAGTACTTC. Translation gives CASGVGTISYEQYF. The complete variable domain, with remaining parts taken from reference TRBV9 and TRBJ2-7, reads DSGVTQTPKHLITATGQRVTLRCSPRSGDLSVYWYQQSLDQGLQFLIQYYNGEERAKGNILERFSAQQFPDLHSELNLSSLELGDSALYFCASGVGTISYEQYFGPGTRLTVT.

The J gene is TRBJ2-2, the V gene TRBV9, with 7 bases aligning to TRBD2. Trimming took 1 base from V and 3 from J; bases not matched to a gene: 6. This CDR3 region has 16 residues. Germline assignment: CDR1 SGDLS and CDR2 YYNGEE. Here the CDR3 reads CASSVRASGDTGELFF. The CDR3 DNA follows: TGTGCCAGCAGCGTACGGGCTAGCGGAGACACCGGGGAGCTGTTTTTT.

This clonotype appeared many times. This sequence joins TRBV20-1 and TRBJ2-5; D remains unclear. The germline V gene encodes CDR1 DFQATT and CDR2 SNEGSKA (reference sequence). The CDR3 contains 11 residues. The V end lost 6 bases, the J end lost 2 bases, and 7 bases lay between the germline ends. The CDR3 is CSAQNQETQYF. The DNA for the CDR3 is TGCAGTGCACAGAATCAAGAGACCCAGTACTTC.

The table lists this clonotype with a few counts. The DNA for the CDR3 is TGTGCCAGCAGTACCAGGACGGGCGCTGTATCTGAAGCTTTCTTT. Translating gives CASSTRTGAVSEAFF. The chain recombines TRBV6-1 with TRBJ1-1, with no clear D. V shed 5 bases and J shed 6 bases, with 19 bases lying between them. Germline V gene data show CDR1 as MNHNS and CDR2 as SASEGT. The CDR3 covers 15 residues.